The entry that follows covers one TCR beta chain sequence. Here immunoSEQ multiplex PCR was the method, and the copy in TCRdb shows in-frame clones only, minus some. Seen here are tens of thousands of clones, nearly 90% observed once, and the top ten hold about 5.5%. From germline, CDR1 is MDHEN and CDR2 SYDVKM. The V end lost 3 bases, the J end lost 4 bases, and 12 bases lay between the germline ends. This CDR3 has 14 residues. This sample was taken from a study of control samples from healthy donors and cancer patients. The genes are TRBV28 and TRBJ2-5; perhaps TRBD1 as D (6 bases). Input material: blood. This clonotype was obtained from a man in his forties or fifties in good health. CDR3 region: CASSLEGGIETQYF. CDR3 nucleotides: TGTGCCAGCAGTTTGGAAGGGGGAATAGAGACCCAGTACTTC.